Sequencing of this T cell receptor (beta chain) was carried out in a study of blood T cell repertoires in COVID-19. For the study at large: PBMCs, B-cell-depleted T cells, or T cells provided the cDNA or gDNA that made up the material.

Seattle enrolled patients during active infection and tracked them longitudinally. Study processing details: Reference gene primer amplification yielded estimated nucleated cell counts. Here immunoSEQ multiplex PCR was the method, and the copy in TCRdb shows in-frame clones only, minus some. V, J and clone size derive from that table, while D and trimming were established from the DNA sequence. Seen here are 300,000 to 400,000 clones, about 87% observed once, and the top ten hold 1.5% to 2%. V dropped 0 bases and J dropped 4; count of bases not matched to a gene: 0. Germline V lookup: CDR1 SGHNT, CDR2 YENEEA. This CDR3 spans 14 amino acids.

The TCR comes from a woman in her 30s with COVID-19, enrolled during active disease. Sequencing was carried out using peripheral blood. The gene calls are TRBV11-3 and TRBJ1-1; 9 bases are a match to TRBD1. The CDR3 sequence: CASSLETGGTEAFF. The CDR3 nucleotides are TGTGCCAGCAGCTTAGAGACAGGGGGCACTGAAGCTTTCTTT.